These T cell receptor beta chains were read from a single sample in a study of blood T cell repertoires in COVID-19. Assay: immunoSEQ multiplex PCR; the TCRdb copy retains only in-frame clones and omits some. The sample has roughly 110,000 clones, more than 70% seen once. Sequencing used peripheral blood. The receptors were sampled from a man aged 65 to 85 with acute or convalescent COVID-19. The CDR3 runs from the conserved cysteine through the conserved F or W. The D gene is left open where the match is weak. A clone size is listed for some rows: how often the clone was seen (once, few, many), or a class if it is expanded.

j_call v_call clone_size d_call cdr3_nt cdr3_aa
TRBJ2-2 TRBV7-2 NA TRBD1 TGTGCCAGCAGCTTAGTTGGGAGAGGCAGGGGGCTCGGGGAGCTGTTTTTT CASSLVGRGRGLGELFF
TRBJ2-1 TRBV20-1 NA NA TGCAGTGCTAGTTTGCAGGGGCCCTACAATGAGCAGTTCTTC CSASLQGPYNEQFF
TRBJ1-1 TRBV6-5 NA TRBD1 TGTGCCAGCAGGATTGACAGGGTAGGAACTGAAGCTTTCTTT CASRIDRVGTEAFF
TRBJ1-1 TRBV5-1 NA NA TGCGCCAGCAGCTTCCTACTAACGACTTCCTCACAAGCTTTCTTT CASSFLLTTSSQAFF
TRBJ2-1 TRBV20-1 NA TRBD2 TGCAGTGCTAGTCTCCTGGCGGGGGGGCAGTACAATGAGCAGTTCTTC CSASLLAGGQYNEQFF
TRBJ1-5 TRBV4-3 NA NA TGCGCCAGCAGCCAAGATGGGGCCGCGAATCAGCCCCAGCATTTT CASSQDGAANQPQHF
TRBJ2-2 TRBV3-1/TRBV3-2 NA TRBD1 TGTGCCAGCAGCCCGACAGGGATCACCGGGGAGCTGTTTTTT CASSPTGITGELFF
TRBJ2-2 TRBV5-5 many TRBD1 TGTGCCAGCAGCTTGTCGTCAGGGGGCCGGACCGGGGAGCTGTTTTTT CASSLSSGGRTGELFF
TRBJ1-6 TRBV7-2 NA NA TGTGCCAGCAGCTTAGGTGTGACTCATAATTCACCCCTCCACTTT CASSLGVTHNSPLHF
TRBJ1-1 TRBV7-3 NA NA TGTGCCAGCAGCTTAACGGGGCTCGGCGGGGTCTTAACTGAAGCTTTCTTT CASSLTGLGGVLTEAFF
TRBJ2-4 TRBV5-1 NA NA TGCGCCAGCAGCTTGGGGCAGGAGGAAAACATTCAGTACTTC CASSLGQEENIQYF
TRBJ1-5 TRBV15 NA TRBD1 TGTGCCACCAGCAGAGGACAGGGGGGTACTCAGCCCCAGCATTTT CATSRGQGGTQPQHF
TRBJ2-7 TRBV2 NA NA TGTGCCAGCAGGGACAGCTACGAGCAGTACTTC CASRDSYEQYF
TRBJ1-5 TRBV19 NA NA TGTGCCAGTAGTATCCGGGAAAATCAGCCCCAGCATTTT CASSIRENQPQHF
TRBJ2-3 TRBV19 once NA TGTGCCAGTAAGTCCTCACCAGGCAGGGGTCACACAGATACGCAGTATTTT CASKSSPGRGHTDTQYF
TRBJ1-1 TRBV19 NA NA TGTGCCAGTAGTTCCCAGAGGGACACTGAAGCTTTCTTT CASSSQRDTEAFF
TRBJ1-5 TRBV19 NA NA TGTGCCAGTAGCACAGGGCGCGATCAGCCCCAGCATTTT CASSTGRDQPQHF
TRBJ1-4 TRBV6-5 NA NA TGTGCCAGCAGTTACAGGCAGGCTACTGAAAAACTGTTTTTT CASSYRQATEKLFF
TRBJ2-7 TRBV11-3 NA NA TGTGCCAGCAGCTTAGATGGGGCAGGGTCGAGCGAGCAGTACTTC CASSLDGAGSSEQYF
TRBJ1-1 TRBV9 NA NA TGTGCCAGCAGCGTAAGCTTGAACACTGAAGCTTTCTTT CASSVSLNTEAFF
TRBJ2-2 TRBV2 NA NA TGTGCCAGCAGTGATAGGAGACTTATGAACACCGGGGAGCTGTTTTTT CASSDRRLMNTGELFF
TRBJ2-1 TRBV11-3 NA TRBD2 TGTGCCAGCAGCCCGGGACTAGCGGGGGGTGTAGGTGGGCAGTTCTTC CASSPGLAGGVGGQFF
TRBJ2-2 TRBV5-4 NA TRBD2 TGTGCCAGCAGCTCGGGACTAGCGGGAACAACCGGGGAGCTGTTTTTT CASSSGLAGTTGELFF
TRBJ1-2 TRBV6-5 NA TRBD1 TGTGCCAGCAGTTACGGACAGGGGGACGGCTACACCTTC CASSYGQGDGYTF
TRBJ2-5 TRBV7-9 NA TRBD1 TGTGCCAGCAGCCTAGGGGACAGGGATGAAGAGACCCAGTACTTC CASSLGDRDEETQYF
TRBJ2-3 TRBV18 NA NA TGTGCCAGCTCACCTCGAACTACAGATACGCAGTATTTT CASSPRTTDTQYF
TRBJ1-5 TRBV21-1 NA NA TGTGCCAGCAGTAATACCGGGACAGTGTATAGCAATCAGCCCCAGCATTTT CASSNTGTVYSNQPQHF
TRBJ2-3 TRBV6-5 NA NA TGTGCCAGCATTCGAGGGGATACGCAGTATTTT CASIRGDTQYF
TRBJ1-1 TRBV14 NA NA TGTGCCAGCAGCCCCCCGGGGAGGGAACGTAGGCCTTTCTTT CASSPPGRERRPFF
TRBJ2-1 TRBV12-5 few TRBD1 TGTGCTAGTGGTTCCGGTACCGGACAGGGAGACAATGAGCAGTTCTTC CASGSGTGQGDNEQFF
TRBJ2-5 TRBV6-1 once TRBD2 TGTGCCAGCAGTGAACTAGCGGGGGTAGAGACCCAGTACTTC CASSELAGVETQYF
TRBJ1-5 TRBV2 NA NA TGTGCCAGCAGTGAGATGGGGGCAAAGCAGCCCCAGCATTTT CASSEMGAKQPQHF
TRBJ2-2 TRBV6-6 NA TRBD1 TGTGCCAGCAGTTATCCCAGGGGGCAGTCCGGGGAGCTGTTTTTT CASSYPRGQSGELFF
TRBJ1-3 TRBV10-3 NA TRBD1 TGTGCCATCAGTGGACAGGGAGATCACACCATATATTTT CAISGQGDHTIYF
TRBJ1-5 TRBV6-1 NA TRBD1 TGTGCCAGCAGTGACATCGGGACAGGGAACAATCAGCCCCAGCATTTT CASSDIGTGNNQPQHF
TRBJ2-5 TRBV5-1 NA TRBD1 TGCGCCAGCAAAGGGACAGTAAGTGGCCAAGAGACCCAGTACTTC CASKGTVSGQETQYF
TRBJ2-1 TRBV13 few TRBD1 TGTGCCAGCAGCTTAGGCGACAGGGTCAATGAGCAGTTCTTC CASSLGDRVNEQFF
TRBJ2-1 TRBV20-1 NA NA TGCAGTGTAGTGGGGCGAAATGAGCAGTTCTTC CSVVGRNEQFF
TRBJ2-2 TRBV7-6 NA TRBD1 TGTGCCAGCAGCTTAGTACACGGCAGGGGGCGTACCGGGGAGCTGTTTTTT CASSLVHGRGRTGELFF
TRBJ1-2 TRBV18 NA TRBD1 TGTGCCAGCTCACCAACAACTGGACAGGAGGGTTATGGCTACACCTTC CASSPTTGQEGYGYTF
TRBJ2-5 TRBV15 NA NA TGTGCCACCAGCAGAGACGGGGGTTTTGGTGAGACCCAGTACTTC CATSRDGGFGETQYF
TRBJ1-4 TRBV9 NA NA TGTGCCAGCAGCGTAGCCTTGGAGGGGCCCATTAATGAAAAACTGTTTTTT CASSVALEGPINEKLFF